This TCR beta chain was recovered during a study of glioma-infiltrating T cells. General study results and limits: Very few CDR3 sequences were shared between tissue and blood. Tissue-blood divergence was below expectation in non-neoplastic patients, above in gliomas.

Many counts were recorded for this clonotype. Its specificity is not known. The iRepertoire nested amplicon-rescue multiplex PCR amplified TCR alpha and beta CDR3s from RNA. Tissue mRNA or PBMC total RNA, about 95-450 ng, went into one-step reverse transcription and amplification. TCRdb re-analysed the multiplex PCR reads in MiXCR, keeping a single row per CDR3 protein. In the table there are around 120,000 distinct CDR3 sequences, around a quarter of which are singletons. The CDR3 loop spans 13 amino acids. CDR1 and CDR2 (germline): SNHLY, FYNNEI. V trimming: 9 bases; J trimming: 0 bases; junction bases outside the gene matches: 3.

The source material was glioma tissue, nonneoplastic brain tissue, or PBMCs (not recorded which). The J gene is TRBJ2-3, the V gene TRBV2; 7 bases map to TRBD2. The sequence was obtained from a human donor with low-grade glioma or glioblastoma, undergoing nonglioma brain surgery, or in good health (not recorded which). The CDR3 DNA follows: TGTGCCAGTCAGGGACTAAGCACAGATACGCAGTATTTT. It codes for CASQGLSTDTQYF.